This is a list of T cell receptor beta chains from one sample in a study of blood T cell repertoires in COVID-19. Generated by immunoSEQ multiplex PCR, the TCRdb table keeps only in-frame clones and is missing some. The table has approximately 220,000 clones, approximately 84% seen once. The sequenced sample was peripheral blood. Receptors were obtained from a man aged 45-65 years with acute or convalescent COVID-19. CDR3s include the opening cysteine and the closing phenylalanine or tryptophan. Each record gives: V gene, J gene, CDR3 protein.

TRBV5-1	TRBJ2-3	CASSKGLATDTQYF
TRBV4-2	TRBJ1-4	CASSQRGTNEKLFF
TRBV5-1	TRBJ2-2	CASSLQGNGELFF
TRBV5-1	TRBJ2-3	CASSPGTSTDTQYF
TRBV5-5	TRBJ2-3	CASSKMGGDSLSTDTQYF
TRBV5-6	TRBJ1-3	CASRSGNPGNTIYF
TRBV19	TRBJ1-2	CASRANRGILGGYTF
TRBV19	TRBJ1-5	CASSPEGSNQPQHF
TRBV19	TRBJ1-1	CASSIPLKRGGPDTEAFF
TRBV19	TRBJ2-3	CASSISLVTIEDTQYF
TRBV4-1	TRBJ2-5	CASSQDLSGTQYF
TRBV4-1	TRBJ2-3	CASSQARGTTDTQYF
TRBV12-3/TRBV12-4	TRBJ1-2	CASNLGPYGYTF
TRBV5-1	TRBJ1-2	CASSGDGASYGYTF
TRBV7-3	TRBJ2-3	CASSPSRVADTQYF
TRBV27	TRBJ1-6	CASSLRLEGPLISSYNSPLHF
TRBV18	TRBJ1-1	CASSPETGLNTEAFF
TRBV16	TRBJ1-2	CASSQANSLSTGRYGYTF
TRBV5-1	TRBJ2-3	CASSLATSTDTQYF
TRBV19	TRBJ2-5	CASNKMGQGLETQYF
TRBV6-2/TRBV6-3	TRBJ2-1	CASSSQGYEQFF
TRBV27	TRBJ2-1	CASRGQPYLSEQFF
TRBV6-5	TRBJ1-4	CASREGQGGEKLFF
TRBV4-1	TRBJ1-2	CASSQEAYGYTF
TRBV12-5	TRBJ1-6	CASGLQGRWDSPLHF
TRBV18	TRBJ1-1	CASFRDSPNTEAFF
TRBV2	TRBJ2-2	CASRGVAQNTGELFF
TRBV7-2	TRBJ2-5	CASSPAGAGETQYF
TRBV9	TRBJ2-2	CASSVGGGLNTGELFF
TRBV15	TRBJ1-2	CATSRTGRANYGYTF
TRBV5-1	TRBJ2-1	CASRDGLGNEQFF
TRBV7-9	TRBJ2-4	CASSPRRGVNIQYF
TRBV15	TRBJ2-5	CATSRDGGQGSETQYF
TRBV5-6	TRBJ2-5	CASSFGQAQETQYF
TRBV27	TRBJ2-2	CASKPDSFSTGELFF
TRBV7-2	TRBJ1-3	CASSQNQAGNTIYF
TRBV19	TRBJ1-1	CASRTGGEATTEAFF
TRBV19	TRBJ2-3	CASSPRGGTDTQYF
TRBV5-8	TRBJ1-6	CASSHARGPASSYNSPLHF
TRBV7-8	TRBJ1-3	CASSFESLLSGNTIYF
TRBV27	TRBJ2-1	CASSLLSRYNEQFF